This TCR beta chain was captured in a study of CD8 T cells in Susac syndrome. The germline gives CDR1 SQVTM, CDR2 ANQGSEA. The V end lost 6 bases, the J end lost 0 bases, and 17 bases lay between the germline ends. This CDR3 spans 15 amino acids. The RNA input was 0.5 to 1 ug, and it was reverse transcribed with random hexamers. MiXCR, applied by TCRdb to the immunoSEQ multiplex PCR reads, yields one record per CDR3 protein. The data show about 140,000 distinct CDR3 sequences, with approximately 95% seen just once and around 0.11% held by the top ten. The sample comprised CD4+ T cells from PBMCs. The origin of this receptor is a human donor with multiple sclerosis. The chain carries TRBV29-1 and TRBJ1-1; D unclear. The CDR3 DNA follows: TGCAGCGTGGCCCCGGATGGAACCATGAACACTGAAGCTTTCTTT. Amino acids: CSVAPDGTMNTEAFF.